These T cell receptor beta chains were read from a single sample in a study of technical replicates of blood from a handful of donors. Clones were sequenced by immunoSEQ multiplex PCR, and TCRdb holds only the in-frame ones, with some missing. This sample has 65,000 to 85,000 clones, with under 95% found just once. Specimen: T cells isolated from PBMCs. These receptors all come from a human donor in good health. Each CDR3 is given with its conserved first and last residue. A D gene is named only where the DNA matches it firmly. Clone sizes are given selectively: once, few, many, or a class where the clone is expanded.

j_gene | d_gene | abundance | v_gene | CDR3aa | CDR3nt
TRBJ2-3 | TRBD1 | NA | TRBV11-3 | CASSLRTGDRDTDTQYF | TGTGCCAGCAGCCTTCGGACAGGGGATAGGGACACAGATACGCAGTATTTT
TRBJ2-2 | NA | once | TRBV7-3 | CASSIQDTGELFF | TGTGCCAGCAGCATTCAGGACACCGGGGAGCTGTTTTTT
TRBJ2-3 | NA | NA | TRBV14 | CASSARGRNTQYF | TGTGCGAGCTCGGCCCGGGGAAGAAATACGCAGTATTTT
TRBJ2-1 | TRBD2 | NA | TRBV5-1 | CASRLAGNEQFF | TGCGCCAGCAGACTAGCGGGCAATGAGCAGTTCTTC
TRBJ2-5 | TRBD1 | NA | TRBV9 | CASSRQGQETQYF | TGTGCCAGCAGCAGACAGGGCCAAGAGACCCAGTACTTC
TRBJ2-3 | NA | NA | TRBV4-2 | CASSQDNGIGDTQYF | TGTGCCAGCAGCCAAGACAACGGGATAGGAGATACGCAGTATTTT
TRBJ1-1 | TRBD1 | NA | TRBV19 | CASSRQGSTEAFF | TGTGCCAGTAGTAGACAGGGTAGTACTGAAGCTTTCTTT
TRBJ1-2 | NA | NA | TRBV6-1 | CASSDLGTSLGYTF | TGTGCCAGCAGTGACTTGGGGACATCCCTTGGCTACACCTTC
TRBJ2-7 | NA | NA | TRBV6-5 | CASGRGAQIIYEQYF | TGTGCCAGCGGGAGGGGGGCCCAAATAATCTACGAGCAGTACTTC
TRBJ2-1 | NA | NA | TRBV7-2 | CASSFRGGDNEQFF | TGTGCCAGCAGCTTTAGAGGGGGGGACAATGAGCAGTTCTTC
TRBJ2-1 | NA | NA | TRBV4-2 | CASSQVEGSSYEQFF | TGTGCCAGCAGCCAAGTGGAGGGGAGTTCGTATGAGCAGTTCTTC
TRBJ2-1 | NA | NA | TRBV27 | CATRGLHYNEQFF | TGTGCCACCCGGGGACTTCACTACAATGAGCAGTTCTTC
TRBJ2-2 | NA | NA | TRBV5-4 | CASSSPSDWNTGELFF | TGTGCCAGCAGTTCCCCTAGCGACTGGAACACCGGGGAGCTGTTTTTT
TRBJ2-2 | TRBD2 | NA | TRBV6-1 | CASRLAGTGELFF | TGTGCCAGCCGACTAGCGGGAACCGGGGAGCTGTTTTTT
TRBJ1-1 | TRBD1 | NA | TRBV10-3 | CAISFARGVNTEAFF | TGTGCCATTTCTTTCGCCAGGGGGGTGAACACTGAAGCTTTCTTT
TRBJ1-5 | NA | NA | TRBV6-5 | CASSLQGFQPQHF | TGTGCCAGCAGTCTCCAGGGGTTCCAGCCCCAGCATTTT
TRBJ2-7 | NA | NA | TRBV5-1 | CASSFQGGSYEQYF | TGCGCCAGCAGCTTCCAGGGGGGTTCCTACGAGCAGTACTTC
TRBJ1-1 | TRBD1 | once | TRBV6-5 | CASSYSVSGGNTEAFF | TGTGCCAGCAGTTACTCGGTATCAGGGGGGAACACTGAAGCTTTCTTT
TRBJ2-7 | TRBD1 | NA | TRBV19 | CASSPQGTGGYEQYF | TGTGCCAGTAGCCCCCAAGGGACAGGGGGCTACGAGCAGTACTTC
TRBJ1-5 | TRBD1 | NA | TRBV15 | CATSRGYGTVNQPQHF | TGTGCCACCAGCAGAGGTTATGGGACAGTCAATCAGCCCCAGCATTTT
TRBJ2-5 | TRBD2 | NA | TRBV29-1 | CSVGLALGTQYF | TGCAGCGTGGGACTAGCCCTGGGGACCCAGTACTTC
TRBJ2-3 | TRBD2 | NA | TRBV13 | CASRASGSLTDTQYF | TGTGCCAGCAGGGCTAGCGGGAGCCTGACAGATACGCAGTATTTT
TRBJ2-2 | NA | NA | TRBV30 | CAWRITRNTGELFF | TGTGCCTGGAGGATAACGCGAAACACCGGGGAGCTGTTTTTT
TRBJ1-1 | NA | NA | TRBV6-5 | CASSSQENTEAFF | TGTGCCAGCAGTTCCCAGGAGAACACTGAAGCTTTCTTT
TRBJ2-6 | NA | NA | TRBV6-6 | CASSSFGANVLTF | TGTGCCAGCAGTTCTTTTGGGGCCAACGTCCTGACTTTC
TRBJ1-1 | NA | NA | TRBV10-1 | CASSAKGGGADTEAFF | TGCGCCAGCAGTGCTAAGGGGGGGGGCGCGGATACTGAAGCTTTCTTT
TRBJ1-5 | NA | NA | TRBV30 | CAWSVKREKSQPQHF | TGTGCCTGGAGTGTGAAAAGGGAGAAGAGTCAGCCCCAGCATTTT
TRBJ2-2 | TRBD1 | NA | TRBV7-8 | CASSPPGQGNTGELFF | TGTGCCAGCAGCCCGCCGGGACAGGGGAACACCGGGGAGCTGTTTTTT
TRBJ1-5 | TRBD1 | once | TRBV29-1 | CSVSPGQNQPQHF | TGCAGCGTTTCCCCGGGACAGAATCAGCCCCAGCATTTT
TRBJ1-1 | NA | NA | TRBV15 | CATSNYGPDSLRGEAFF | TGTGCCACCAGCAACTACGGACCTGACAGTTTACGGGGGGAGGCTTTCTTT
TRBJ2-7 | NA | NA | TRBV27 | CASSFRRGLSYEQYF | TGTGCCAGCAGTTTTCGGAGGGGACTTTCCTACGAGCAGTACTTC
TRBJ1-1 | NA | NA | TRBV4-1 | CASSQDLNRAALDEGTEAFF | TGCGCCAGCAGCCAAGATCTCAATCGGGCTGCGCTTGACGAGGGCACTGAAGCTTTCTTT
TRBJ2-7 | NA | NA | TRBV28 | CASSLSGGAYEQYF | TGTGCCAGCAGTTTATCGGGGGGCGCTTACGAGCAGTACTTC
TRBJ2-7 | TRBD1 | NA | TRBV5-1 | CASSFVGQGYEQYF | TGCGCCAGCAGCTTTGTAGGACAGGGCTACGAGCAGTACTTC
TRBJ2-1 | TRBD2 | NA | TRBV7-3 | CASSIKTSGRDEQFF | TGTGCCAGCAGCATTAAGACTAGCGGGAGAGATGAGCAGTTCTTC
TRBJ1-1 | TRBD1 | NA | TRBV11-2 | CASSLVRQGFGEAFF | TGTGCCAGCAGCTTAGTGAGACAGGGATTTGGGGAAGCTTTCTTT
TRBJ2-3 | TRBD2 | NA | TRBV7-3 | CASSSQTSGSHTQYF | TGTGCCAGCAGCTCCCAGACTAGCGGGAGCCATACGCAGTATTTT
TRBJ2-7 | TRBD1 | NA | TRBV11-2 | CASSIGQGLSYEQYF | TGTGCCAGCAGCATTGGACAGGGGTTATCCTACGAGCAGTACTTC
TRBJ2-2 | NA | NA | TRBV7-2 | CANSAGINTGELFF | TGTGCCAACTCCGCGGGAATTAACACCGGGGAGCTGTTTTTT
TRBJ2-1 | TRBD1 | NA | TRBV5-6 | CASSYGTGGYNEQFF | TGTGCCAGCAGCTATGGGACAGGGGGCTACAATGAGCAGTTCTTC
TRBJ1-1 | NA | NA | TRBV19 | CASSMGRNTEAFF | TGTGCCAGTAGTATGGGCAGGAACACTGAAGCTTTCTTT
TRBJ1-1 | NA | NA | TRBV27 | CASSPGGRGNTEAFF | TGTGCCAGCAGTCCGGGAGGGCGGGGGAACACTGAAGCTTTCTTT
TRBJ1-2 | NA | NA | TRBV5-1 | CASSLGQNDVYGYTF | TGCGCCAGCAGCTTGGGGCAGAATGATGTCTATGGCTACACCTTC
TRBJ2-2 | TRBD1 | NA | TRBV7-3 | CASSFDRVGTGELFF | TGTGCCAGCAGTTTCGACAGGGTGGGCACCGGGGAGCTGTTTTTT
TRBJ2-1 | TRBD2 | NA | TRBV11-3 | CASSLTSGRSHEQFF | TGTGCCAGCAGCTTGACTAGCGGGAGAAGCCATGAGCAGTTCTTC